Listed below are T cell receptor beta chains from one sample, sequenced in a study of cytomegalovirus exposure and HLA in healthy donors. Using immunoSEQ multiplex PCR, the repertoire was profiled, and TCRdb retains in-frame clones only, with some absent. The table records more than 95,000 clones, about 87% of them present only once. The sequenced sample was PBMCs. These receptors were collected from a woman between 18 and 30 years old in good health and CMV-seronegative. The CDR3 runs from the conserved cysteine through the conserved F or W.

CDR3 length	J gene	V gene	CDR3 protein
13	TRBJ1-2	TRBV6-5	CASSYRSDSGYTF
15	TRBJ1-5	TRBV15	CATSRGGNSNQPQHF
14	TRBJ2-5	TRBV28	CASSPGQGQETQYF
16	TRBJ1-2	TRBV5-1	CASSLARGLEHFGYTF
14	TRBJ2-7	TRBV4-1	CASSQGLEAYEQYF
16	TRBJ2-4	TRBV13	CASSLTSRGVKNIQYF
13	TRBJ2-1	TRBV2	CASSTYEGNEQFF
13	TRBJ2-7	TRBV7-9	CASSDGLIYEQYF
17	TRBJ1-6	TRBV9	CASSVGRQGTYNSPLHF
18	TRBJ1-3	TRBV11-2	CASSLRRVAGEGGNTIYF
16	TRBJ2-2	TRBV13	CASSLGLAGNAGELFF
15	TRBJ2-1	TRBV5-1	CASSLELADYNEQFF
14	TRBJ1-2	TRBV6-1	CASIITGAVYGYTF
17	TRBJ2-3	TRBV7-3	CASSPRASGGAEDTQYF
14	TRBJ1-3	TRBV11-2	CASSWDSRVDTIYF
16	TRBJ2-1	TRBV10-3	CAISAAGGISYNEQFF
11	TRBJ2-7	TRBV13	CASSLRNEQYF
15	TRBJ2-7	TRBV14	CASSQDPGSSYEQYF
12	TRBJ2-2	TRBV25-1	CASEFGGGELFF
17	TRBJ2-7	TRBV4-3	CASSRNAGSSLTYEQYF
15	TRBJ2-5	TRBV5-1	CASSLVGTGGETQYF
11	TRBJ2-3	TRBV7-2	CASSLLGTQYF
16	TRBJ2-1	TRBV5-1	CASSPGASGSYNEQFF
14	TRBJ1-2	TRBV19	CASSADRANYGYTF
13	TRBJ2-2	TRBV29-1	CSVAEGASGELFF
17	TRBJ1-6	TRBV13	CASSWGQQGVDNSPLHF
13	TRBJ2-7	TRBV15	CATSPGLLDEQYF
16	TRBJ2-1	TRBV7-7	CASSPWGPSGRNEQFF
13	TRBJ2-5	TRBV18	CASSPGQQETQYF
18	TRBJ2-3	TRBV18	CASSLIVRLAGDTDTQYF
20	TRBJ2-2	TRBV30	CAWSRNRGGWVETHTGELFF
15	TRBJ2-3	TRBV6-4	CASRRGQGATDTQYF
17	TRBJ2-7	TRBV7-3	CASSLLPGTSGANEQYF
14	TRBJ1-4	TRBV5-1	CASTWGQAGEKLFF
16	TRBJ2-5	TRBV28	CASSLPTSGKRETQYF
13	TRBJ2-5	TRBV30	CAWRTSGMETQYF
14	TRBJ2-5	TRBV2	CASSADRGRETQYF
14	TRBJ2-7	TRBV7-3	CASSLNRESYEQYF
15	TRBJ2-3	TRBV19	CASGGGLVSTDTQYF
14	TRBJ1-5	TRBV30	CAWSVGGLNQPQHF
13	TRBJ2-2	TRBV2	CASRGLNTGELFF
13	TRBJ1-2	TRBV5-4	CASSLGTAYGYTF
13	TRBJ1-2	TRBV18	CASSGQGSYGYTF
13	TRBJ2-7	TRBV2	CASVGQWGKKQYF
15	TRBJ1-2	TRBV19	CASSIRTGRYYGYTF
16	TRBJ2-1	TRBV28	CASRPPGQGRLNEQFF
15	TRBJ1-1	TRBV7-9	CASSPPSGVNTEAFF
15	TRBJ1-5	TRBV15	CATSRQDSDNQPQHF
15	TRBJ2-3	TRBV9	CASSVGTARTDTQYF
15	TRBJ1-2	TRBV5-1	CASSLGSQGIYGYTF
16	TRBJ2-7	TRBV28	CASSFQGQGTGDEQYF
15	TRBJ2-7	TRBV9	CASSPRTSILDEQYF
13	TRBJ2-5	TRBV6-1	CASREQVQETQYF
17	TRBJ2-1	TRBV11-2	CASSLSQGAPSYNEQFF
13	TRBJ2-7	TRBV2	CASKSGATYEQYF
15	TRBJ2-1	TRBV27	CASSRTSGTYNEQFF
12	TRBJ1-1	TRBV28	CASSPEATEAFF